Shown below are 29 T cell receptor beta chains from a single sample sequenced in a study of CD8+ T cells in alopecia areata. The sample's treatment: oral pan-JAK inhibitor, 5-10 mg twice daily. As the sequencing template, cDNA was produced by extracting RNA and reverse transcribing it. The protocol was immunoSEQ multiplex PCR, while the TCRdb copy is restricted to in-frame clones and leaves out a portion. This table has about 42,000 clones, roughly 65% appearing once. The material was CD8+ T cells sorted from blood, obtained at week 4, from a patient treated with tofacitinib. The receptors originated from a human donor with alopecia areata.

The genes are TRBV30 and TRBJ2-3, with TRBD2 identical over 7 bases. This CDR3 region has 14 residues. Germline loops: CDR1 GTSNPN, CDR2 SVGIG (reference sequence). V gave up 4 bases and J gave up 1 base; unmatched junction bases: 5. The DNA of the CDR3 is TGTGCCTGGAATATAGCGGGCGGCACAGATACGCAGTATTTT. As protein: CAWNIAGGTDTQYF.

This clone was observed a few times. The CDR3 nucleotides are TGTGCCAGCAGTCCCAAGCGGGGGTGGTCAGATACGCAGTATTTT. The encoded protein is CASSPKRGWSDTQYF. V usage is TRBV27 and J usage is TRBJ2-3; 8 bases fit TRBD2. V was clipped by 5 bases and J by 4 bases; unmatched bases: 8. There are 15 residues in the CDR3. Germline V gene data show CDR1 as MNHEY and CDR2 as SMNVEV (reference sequence).

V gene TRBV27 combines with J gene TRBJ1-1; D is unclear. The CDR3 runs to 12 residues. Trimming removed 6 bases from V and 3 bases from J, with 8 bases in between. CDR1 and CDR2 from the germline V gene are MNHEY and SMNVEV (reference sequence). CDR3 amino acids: CASRRGYTEAFF. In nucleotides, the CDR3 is TGTGCCAGCAGGAGAGGGTACACTGAAGCTTTCTTT.

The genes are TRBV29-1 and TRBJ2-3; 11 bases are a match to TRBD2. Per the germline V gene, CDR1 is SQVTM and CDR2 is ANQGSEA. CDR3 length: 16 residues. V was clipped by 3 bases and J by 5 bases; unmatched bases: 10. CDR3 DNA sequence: TGCAGCGTTGACAAAACCCTCCTAGCGGGAGGAGATACGCAGTATTTT. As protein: CSVDKTLLAGGDTQYF.

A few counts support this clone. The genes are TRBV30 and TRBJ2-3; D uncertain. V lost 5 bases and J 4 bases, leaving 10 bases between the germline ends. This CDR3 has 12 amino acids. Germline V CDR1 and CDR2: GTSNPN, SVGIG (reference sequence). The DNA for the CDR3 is TGTGCCTGGGCAGAACTATCAGATACGCAGTATTTT. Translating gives CAWAELSDTQYF.

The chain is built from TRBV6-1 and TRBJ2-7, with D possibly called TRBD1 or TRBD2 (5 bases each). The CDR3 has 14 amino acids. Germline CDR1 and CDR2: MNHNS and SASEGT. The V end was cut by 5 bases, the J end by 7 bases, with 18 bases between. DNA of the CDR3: TGTGCCAGCAGTAAGGGACGAGGAACGGGGGAGCAGTACTTC. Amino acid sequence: CASSKGRGTGEQYF.

Here the CDR3 DNA reads TGTGCCAGCAGCTTCGGGGGCTCGAGCTATGGCTACACCTTC. Translation: CASSFGGSSYGYTF. The chain combines TRBV5-6 with TRBJ1-2; D may be TRBD1 (6 bases). The length of the CDR3 is 14 residues. Trimming took 2 bases from V and 4 from J, leaving 12 bases between them. Germline CDR1 SGHDT, CDR2 YYEEEE.

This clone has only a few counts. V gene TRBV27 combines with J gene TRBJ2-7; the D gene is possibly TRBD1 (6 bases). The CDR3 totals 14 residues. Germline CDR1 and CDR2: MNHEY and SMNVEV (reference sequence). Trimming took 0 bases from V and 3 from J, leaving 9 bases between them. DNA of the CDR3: TGTGCCAGCAGTTTATCGGGGGCTCTCTACGAGCAGTACTTC. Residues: CASSLSGALYEQYF.

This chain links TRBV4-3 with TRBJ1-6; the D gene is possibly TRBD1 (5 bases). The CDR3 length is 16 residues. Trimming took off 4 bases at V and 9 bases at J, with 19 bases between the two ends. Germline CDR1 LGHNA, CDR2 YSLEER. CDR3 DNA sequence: TGCGCCAGCAGCCCCGGATCGGGGACTTTGAGTTCACCCCTCCACTTT. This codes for CASSPGSGTLSSPLHF.

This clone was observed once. The CDR3 DNA sequence: TGTGCCAGCAGCTCTAGTGGGGACAGCCAGTGGACCCAGTACTTC. It translates to CASSSSGDSQWTQYF. The rearrangement links TRBV13 to TRBJ2-5, with TRBD1 matching 7 bases. Germline V gives CDR1 PRHDT, CDR2 FYEKMQ (reference sequence). V gave up 4 bases and J gave up 7 bases; unmatched junction bases: 12. The CDR3 has 15 amino acids.

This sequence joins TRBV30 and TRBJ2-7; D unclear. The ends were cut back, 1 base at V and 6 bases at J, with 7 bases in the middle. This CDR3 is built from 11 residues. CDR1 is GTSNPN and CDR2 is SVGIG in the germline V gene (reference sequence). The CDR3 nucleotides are TGTGCCTGGAGTGCGATCGGCGAGCAGTACTTC. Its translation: CAWSAIGEQYF.

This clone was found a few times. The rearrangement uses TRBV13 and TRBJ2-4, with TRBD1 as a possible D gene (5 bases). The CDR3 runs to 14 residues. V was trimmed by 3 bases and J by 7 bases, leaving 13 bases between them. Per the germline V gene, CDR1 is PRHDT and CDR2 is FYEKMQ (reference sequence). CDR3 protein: CASSFGRDRNIQYF. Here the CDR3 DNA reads TGTGCCAGCAGCTTCGGCAGGGATAGGAACATTCAGTACTTC.

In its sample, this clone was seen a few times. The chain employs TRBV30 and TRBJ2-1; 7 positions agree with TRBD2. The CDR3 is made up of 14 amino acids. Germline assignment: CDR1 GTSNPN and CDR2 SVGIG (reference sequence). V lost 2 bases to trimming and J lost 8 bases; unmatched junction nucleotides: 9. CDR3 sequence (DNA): TGTGCCTGGAGTTGGGGACGGGGGGAGGATGAGCAGTTCTTC. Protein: CAWSWGRGEDEQFF.

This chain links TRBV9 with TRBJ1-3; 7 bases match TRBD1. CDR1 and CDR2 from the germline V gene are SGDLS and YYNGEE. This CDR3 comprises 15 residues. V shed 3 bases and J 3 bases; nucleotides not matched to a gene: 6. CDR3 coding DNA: TGTGCCAGCAGCGCGACAGGGTCGAGTGGAAACACCATATATTTT. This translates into CASSATGSSGNTIYF.

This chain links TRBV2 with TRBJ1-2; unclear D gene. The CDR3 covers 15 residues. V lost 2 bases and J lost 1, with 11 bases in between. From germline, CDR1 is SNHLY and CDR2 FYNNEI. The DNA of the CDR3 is TGTGCCAGCAGTGAATGGCGGGGAAATAACTATGGCTACACCTTC. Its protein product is CASSEWRGNNYGYTF.

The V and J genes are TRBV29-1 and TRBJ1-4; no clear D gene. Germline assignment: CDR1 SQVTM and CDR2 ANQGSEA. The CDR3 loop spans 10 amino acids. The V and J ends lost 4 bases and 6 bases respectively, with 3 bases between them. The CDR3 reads CSVVDEKLFF. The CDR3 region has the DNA TGCAGCGTTGTAGATGAAAAACTGTTTTTT.

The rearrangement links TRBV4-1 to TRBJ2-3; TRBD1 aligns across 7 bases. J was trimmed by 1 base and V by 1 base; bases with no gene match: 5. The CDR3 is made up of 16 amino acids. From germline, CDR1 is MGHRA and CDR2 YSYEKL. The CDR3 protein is CASSQGEGGRTDTQYF. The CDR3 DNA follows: TGCGCCAGCAGCCAAGGTGAAGGGGGCCGCACAGATACGCAGTATTTT.

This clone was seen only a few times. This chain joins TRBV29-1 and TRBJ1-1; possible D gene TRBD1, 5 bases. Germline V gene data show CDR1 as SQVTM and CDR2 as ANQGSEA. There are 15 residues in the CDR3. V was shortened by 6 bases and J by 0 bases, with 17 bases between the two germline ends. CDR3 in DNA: TGCAGCGTGTGCTATCCAGGGAGCATGAACACTGAAGCTTTCTTT. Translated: CSVCYPGSMNTEAFF.

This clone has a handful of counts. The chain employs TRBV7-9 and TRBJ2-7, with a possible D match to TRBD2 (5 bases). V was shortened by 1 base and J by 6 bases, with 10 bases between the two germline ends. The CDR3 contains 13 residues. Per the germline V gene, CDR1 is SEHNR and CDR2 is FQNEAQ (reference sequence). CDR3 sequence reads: CASSLDRGGEQYF. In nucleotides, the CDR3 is TGTGCCAGCAGCTTAGACCGGGGTGGCGAGCAGTACTTC.

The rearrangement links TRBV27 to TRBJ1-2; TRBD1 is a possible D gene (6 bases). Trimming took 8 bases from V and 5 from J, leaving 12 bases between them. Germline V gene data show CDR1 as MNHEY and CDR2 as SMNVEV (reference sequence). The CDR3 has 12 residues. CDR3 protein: CASRDTGYGYTF. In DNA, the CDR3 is TGTGCCAGCCGGGACACCGGTTATGGCTACACCTTC.

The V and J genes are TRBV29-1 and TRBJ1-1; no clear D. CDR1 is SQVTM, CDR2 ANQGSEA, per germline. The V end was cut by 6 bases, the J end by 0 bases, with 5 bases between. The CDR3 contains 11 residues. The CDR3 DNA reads TGCAGCGTGCACATGAACACTGAAGCTTTCTTT. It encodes CSVHMNTEAFF.

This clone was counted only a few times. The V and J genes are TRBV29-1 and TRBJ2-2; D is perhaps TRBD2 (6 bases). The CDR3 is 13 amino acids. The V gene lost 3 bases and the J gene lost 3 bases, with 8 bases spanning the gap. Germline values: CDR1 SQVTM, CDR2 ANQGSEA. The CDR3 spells CSVDREDTGELFF. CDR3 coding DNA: TGCAGCGTTGACAGGGAGGACACCGGGGAGCTGTTTTTT.

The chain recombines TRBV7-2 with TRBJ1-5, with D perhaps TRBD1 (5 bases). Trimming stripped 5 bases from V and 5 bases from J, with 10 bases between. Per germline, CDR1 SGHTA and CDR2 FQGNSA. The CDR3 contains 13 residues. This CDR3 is CASSPRGDQPQHF. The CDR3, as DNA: TGTGCCAGCAGCCCACGGGGGGATCAGCCCCAGCATTTT.

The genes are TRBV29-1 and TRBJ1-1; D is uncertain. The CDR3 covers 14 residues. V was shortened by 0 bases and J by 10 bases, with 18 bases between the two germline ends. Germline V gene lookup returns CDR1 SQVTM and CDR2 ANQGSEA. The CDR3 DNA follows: TGCAGCGTTGAAGATGTCACCAGGAGGAGAGGAGCTTTCTTT. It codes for CSVEDVTRRRGAFF.

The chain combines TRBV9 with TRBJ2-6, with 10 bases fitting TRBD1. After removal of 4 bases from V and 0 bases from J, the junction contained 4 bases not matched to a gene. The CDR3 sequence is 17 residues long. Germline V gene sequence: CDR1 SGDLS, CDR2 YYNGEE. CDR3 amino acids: CASSPGQGNSGANVLTF. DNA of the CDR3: TGTGCCAGCAGCCCGGGACAGGGGAACTCTGGGGCCAACGTCCTGACTTTC.

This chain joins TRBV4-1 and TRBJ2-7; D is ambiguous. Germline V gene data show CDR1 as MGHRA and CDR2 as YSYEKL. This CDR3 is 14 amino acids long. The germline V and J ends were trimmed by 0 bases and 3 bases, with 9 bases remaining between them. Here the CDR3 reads CASSQEGRLYEQYF. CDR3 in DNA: TGCGCCAGCAGCCAAGAGGGCAGGCTCTACGAGCAGTACTTC.

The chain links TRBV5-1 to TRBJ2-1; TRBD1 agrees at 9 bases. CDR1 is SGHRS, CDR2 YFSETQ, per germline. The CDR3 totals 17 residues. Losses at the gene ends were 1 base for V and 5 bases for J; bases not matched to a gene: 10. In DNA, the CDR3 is TGCGCCAGCAGCTTGAATGGCGACAGGGGGTTACACAATGAGCAGTTCTTC. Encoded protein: CASSLNGDRGLHNEQFF.

CDR3 sequence reads: CASTPTTYNEQFF. In nucleotides, the CDR3 is TGTGCCAGTACTCCGACTACCTACAATGAGCAGTTCTTC. This chain links TRBV19 with TRBJ2-1, with D tentatively TRBD2 (5 bases). The CDR3 length is 13 residues. From germline, CDR1 is LNHDA and CDR2 SQIVND (reference sequence). The V end was cut by 7 bases, the J end by 2 bases, with 9 bases between.

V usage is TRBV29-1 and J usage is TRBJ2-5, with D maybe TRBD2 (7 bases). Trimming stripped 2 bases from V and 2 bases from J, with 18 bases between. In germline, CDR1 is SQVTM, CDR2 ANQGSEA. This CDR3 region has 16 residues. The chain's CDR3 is CSVESRGDIPQETQYF. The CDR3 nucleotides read TGCAGCGTTGAAAGCCGGGGGGACATTCCTCAAGAGACCCAGTACTTC.